This T cell receptor beta chain is drawn from a study of CD8+ T cells in alopecia areata. For the study at large: The protocol delivered tofacitinib for 6 to 18 months, then withdrew it for 6 months.

Study-level points and caveats: Numerous expanded lesional clones remained in scalp and blood during tofacitinib.

Noted treatment: oral pan-JAK inhibitor, 5-10 mg twice daily. Collected material from alopecia areata patients comprised lesional scalp punch biopsies and peripheral blood. This CDR3 comprises 11 residues. Germline V gene data show CDR1 as SGHAT and CDR2 as FQNNGV. Between the trimmed V and J ends, which lost 5 bases and 9 bases, there was a span of 11 bases. Comment on this clone: Its cognate antigen is unknown.

cDNA reverse transcribed from extracted RNA served as the sequencing template. Sequenced by immunoSEQ multiplex PCR; TCRdb stores in-frame clones only, minus some. The sample carries about 210,000 clones, around 65% recorded once. The chain recombines TRBV11-2 with TRBJ2-7; no definite D call. This clonotype originated in a human donor with alopecia areata. This sample comprised CD4+ T cells sorted from blood, obtained at week 44, from a patient treated with tofacitinib. CDR3 in amino acids: CASSADVRQYF. CDR3 in DNA: TGTGCCAGCAGCGCGGACGTGAGGCAGTACTTC.